This T cell receptor beta chain was identified in a study of blood T cell repertoires in COVID-19. On the study more broadly: The analysed material was cDNA or gDNA that came from T cells, B-cell-depleted T cells, or PBMCs.

Generated by immunoSEQ multiplex PCR, the TCRdb table keeps only in-frame clones and is missing some. Here the sample spans 120,000 or so clones, about four fifths being singletons. This clone has only a few counts. The CDR3 totals 14 residues. V lost 3 bases and J lost 8; bases outside the gene matches: 7. Germline V gene sequence: CDR1 MNHEY, CDR2 SMNVEV (reference sequence). Sequenced: peripheral blood. The receptor's source is a young man with COVID-19, enrolled during active disease. The V gene is TRBV27, the J gene TRBJ1-2; 9 bases align to TRBD1. CDR3 in amino acids: CASSFLDRGGGYTF. The CDR3 DNA sequence: TGTGCCAGCAGTTTCCTCGACAGGGGGGGCGGCTACACCTTC.